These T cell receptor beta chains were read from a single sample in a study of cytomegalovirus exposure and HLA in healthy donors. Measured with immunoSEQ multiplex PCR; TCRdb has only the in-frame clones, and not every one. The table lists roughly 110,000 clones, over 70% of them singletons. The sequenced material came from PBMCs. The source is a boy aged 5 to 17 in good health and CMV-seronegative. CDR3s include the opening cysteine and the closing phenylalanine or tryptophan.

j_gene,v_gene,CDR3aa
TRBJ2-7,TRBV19,CASSPWTGVIHEQYF
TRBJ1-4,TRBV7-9,CASLTYRGSNEKLFF
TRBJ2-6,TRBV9,CASSVEEGASGANVLTF
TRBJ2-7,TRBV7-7,CASSLQRGPQQYF
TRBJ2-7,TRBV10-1,CASSRLAGRAYEQYF
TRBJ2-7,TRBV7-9,CASTSLGTATNLNPYEQYF
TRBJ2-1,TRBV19,CASSLKGVTYNEQFF
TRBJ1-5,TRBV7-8,CASSSSEVTQHF
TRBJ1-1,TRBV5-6,CASSLGPKGVTTEAFF
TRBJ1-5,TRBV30,CAWSPGQPNQPQHF
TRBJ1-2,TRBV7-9,CASSLGWAPANYGYTF
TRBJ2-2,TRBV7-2,CASSLTITGELFF
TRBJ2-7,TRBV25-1,CASTKRSSGRGEQYF
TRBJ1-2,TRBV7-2,CASSLNRDTYGYTF
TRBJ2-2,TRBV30,CAWSIRSNGELFF
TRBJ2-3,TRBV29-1,CSSNTDTQYF
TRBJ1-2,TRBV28,CASRTGGAQDYGYTF
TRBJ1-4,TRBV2,CASSEARLLNEKLFF
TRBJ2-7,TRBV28,CASSLLQRGVPEQYF
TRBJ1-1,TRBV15,CATSRLPTRDTEAFF
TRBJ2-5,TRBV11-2,CASSLEGGAGVSTQYF
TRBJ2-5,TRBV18,CASSPTGGHETQYF
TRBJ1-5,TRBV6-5,CASRREGSQPQHF
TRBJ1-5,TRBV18,CASSPGQVNQPQHF
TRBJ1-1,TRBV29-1,CSVGRRDTEAFF
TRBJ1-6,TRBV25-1,CASSESGGRSNSPLHF
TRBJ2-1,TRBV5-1,CASSFLGQGASYNEQFF
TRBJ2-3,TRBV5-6,CASSGTGISASTDTQYF